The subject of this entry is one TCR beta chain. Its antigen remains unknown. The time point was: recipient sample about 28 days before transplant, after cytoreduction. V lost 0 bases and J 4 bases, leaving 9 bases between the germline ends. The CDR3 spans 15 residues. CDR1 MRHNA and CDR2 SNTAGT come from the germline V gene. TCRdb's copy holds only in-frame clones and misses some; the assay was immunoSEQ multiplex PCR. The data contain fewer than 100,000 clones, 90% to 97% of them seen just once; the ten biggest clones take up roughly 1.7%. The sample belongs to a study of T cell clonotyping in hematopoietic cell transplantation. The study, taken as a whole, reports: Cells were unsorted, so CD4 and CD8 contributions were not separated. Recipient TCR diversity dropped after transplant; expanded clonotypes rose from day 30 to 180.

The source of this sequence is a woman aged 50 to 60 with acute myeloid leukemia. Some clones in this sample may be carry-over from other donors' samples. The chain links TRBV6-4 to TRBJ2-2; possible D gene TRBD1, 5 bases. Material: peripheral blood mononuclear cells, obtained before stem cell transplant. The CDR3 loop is CASSDSWGGTGELFF. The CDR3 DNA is TGTGCCAGCAGTGACTCGTGGGGCGGCACCGGGGAGCTGTTTTTT.